This T cell receptor beta chain was recorded in a study of cytomegalovirus exposure and HLA in healthy donors. Study conclusions and caveats: Cytomegalovirus-associated status was assigned to about 160 TCR beta chains. By HLA locus, TCR association rates varied in a later analysis, with DRB1 showing the most and HLA-C the fewest. A later analysis linked a missense DCLRE1C variant to TCR beta V- and J-gene trimming.

Primers for the PCR totalled 60 Vbeta and 13 Jbeta. Profiled with immunoSEQ multiplex PCR; TCRdb holds only in-frame clones, not every one. The data contain 50,000 to 70,000 clones, more than 65% of them singletons. Worth noting for this clone: Its antigen is still unknown.

Germline V lookup: CDR1 MNHNY, CDR2 SVGAGI (reference sequence). V shed 4 bases and J 0 bases; nucleotides not matched to a gene: 6. CDR3 size: 16 residues. This sequence originates from a man aged 40-55 years in good health and CMV-seropositive. This chain connects TRBV6-6 to TRBJ1-5, with TRBD1 identical over 7 bases. The material sequenced was PBMCs. CDR3: CASSSRGVGSNQPQHF. CDR3 nucleotides: TGTGCCAGCAGTTCCAGGGGGGTGGGTAGCAATCAGCCCCAGCATTTT.